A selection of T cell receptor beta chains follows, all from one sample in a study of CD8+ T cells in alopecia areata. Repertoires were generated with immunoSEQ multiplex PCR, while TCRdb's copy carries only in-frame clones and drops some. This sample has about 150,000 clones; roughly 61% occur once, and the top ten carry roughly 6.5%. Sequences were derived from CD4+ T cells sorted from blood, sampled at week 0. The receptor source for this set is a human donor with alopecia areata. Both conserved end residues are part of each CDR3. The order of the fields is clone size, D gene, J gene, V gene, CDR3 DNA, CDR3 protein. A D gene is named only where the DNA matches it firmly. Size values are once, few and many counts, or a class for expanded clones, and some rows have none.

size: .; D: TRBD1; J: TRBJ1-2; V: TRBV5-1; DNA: TGCGCCAGCAGCGACGCGGGACAGGGGGCTAACTATGGCTACACCTTC; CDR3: CASSDAGQGANYGYTF
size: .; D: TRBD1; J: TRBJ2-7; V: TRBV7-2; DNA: TGTGCCAGCAGCTTGGGACAGGCCTCCTACGAGCAGTACTTC; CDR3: CASSLGQASYEQYF
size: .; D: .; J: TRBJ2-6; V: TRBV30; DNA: TGTGCCTGGCTAGGAGACAGTTCCTGGGCCAACGTCCTGACTTTC; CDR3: CAWLGDSSWANVLTF
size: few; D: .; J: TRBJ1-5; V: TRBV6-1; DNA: TGTGCCAGCAGTGCGTATGACAGCAATCAGCCCCAGCATTTT; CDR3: CASSAYDSNQPQHF
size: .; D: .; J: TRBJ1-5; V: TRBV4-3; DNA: TGCGCCAGCAGCCAAGATGGGATTCAGCCCCAGCATTTT; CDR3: CASSQDGIQPQHF
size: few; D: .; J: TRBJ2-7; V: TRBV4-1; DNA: TGCGCCAGCAGCCAAGATTGGGCAGACTCAACCTACGAGCAGTACTTC; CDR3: CASSQDWADSTYEQYF
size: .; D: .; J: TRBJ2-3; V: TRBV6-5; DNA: TGTGCCAGCAGTTACCTACTCACAGATACGCAGTATTTT; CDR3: CASSYLLTDTQYF
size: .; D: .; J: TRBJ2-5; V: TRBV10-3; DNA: TGTGCCATCAGTGATCACAGCCAAGAGACCCAGTACTTC; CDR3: CAISDHSQETQYF
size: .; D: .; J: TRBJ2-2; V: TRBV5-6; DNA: TGTGCCAGCAGCTTGGAGGGGGAGCTGTTTTTT; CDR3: CASSLEGELFF
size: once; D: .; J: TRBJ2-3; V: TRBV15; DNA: TGTGCCACCAGCAGGGAGGGGGGGTCTAGCACAGATACGCAGTATTTT; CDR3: CATSREGGSSTDTQYF
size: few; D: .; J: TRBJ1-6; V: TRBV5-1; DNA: TGCGCCAGCAGCTGGGACTCCTCAAATTCACCCCTCCACTTT; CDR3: CASSWDSSNSPLHF
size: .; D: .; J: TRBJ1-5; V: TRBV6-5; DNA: TGTGCCAGCAGGACGCGACAGGGCAATCAGCCCCAGCATTTT; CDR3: CASRTRQGNQPQHF
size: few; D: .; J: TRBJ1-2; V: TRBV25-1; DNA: TGTGCCAGCAGTGAAGACAGACCTCCTAACTATGGCTACACCTTC; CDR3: CASSEDRPPNYGYTF
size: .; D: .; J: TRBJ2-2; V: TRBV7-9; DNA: TGTGCCAGCAGCATCCGGGACGGCGGGGCCGGGGAGCTGTTTTTT; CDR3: CASSIRDGGAGELFF
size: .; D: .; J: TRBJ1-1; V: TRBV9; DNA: TGTGCCAGCAGCCCTCCAAGCCTAATGAACACTGAAGCTTTCTTT; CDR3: CASSPPSLMNTEAFF
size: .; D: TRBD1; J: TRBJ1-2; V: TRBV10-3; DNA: TGTGCCATCGGCCCATCAATCCTTCAGGGGGTAGATGACTATGGCTACACCTTC; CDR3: CAIGPSILQGVDDYGYTF
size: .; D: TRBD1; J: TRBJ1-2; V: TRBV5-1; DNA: TGCGCCAGCAGCTTGGATGGACAGGGACAGAATGGCTACACCTTC; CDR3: CASSLDGQGQNGYTF
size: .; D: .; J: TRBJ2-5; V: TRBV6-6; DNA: TGTGCCAGCAGGAAGGGGTTACAAGAGACCCAGTACTTC; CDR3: CASRKGLQETQYF